These 19 T cell receptor beta chains came from one sample sequenced in a study of blood T cell repertoires in COVID-19. Generated by immunoSEQ multiplex PCR, the TCRdb table keeps only in-frame clones and is missing some. The sample contains fewer than 110,000 clones, around 87% of which appear only once. The sequencing input was peripheral blood. The receptor source for this set is a young woman with acute or convalescent COVID-19.

As concerns this clone: In the same sample, other DNA sequences code for this CDR3. DNA for the CDR3: TGTGCCAGCAGCCGGACAGGGGACAATGAGCAGTTCTTC. This translates into CASSRTGDNEQFF. The chain is built from TRBV6-5 and TRBJ2-1; 9 bases agree with TRBD1. The V gene end was trimmed by 6 bases and the J gene end by 5 bases; junction bases not matched to a gene: 2. This CDR3 has 13 residues. The germline CDR1 and CDR2 sequences are MNHEY and SVGAGI.

This clone appeared once. The chain recombines TRBV2 with TRBJ2-1; weak D call: TRBD1 (6 bases). Germline values: CDR1 SNHLY, CDR2 FYNNEI. Trimming stripped 8 bases from V and 11 bases from J, with 13 bases between. The CDR3 length is 11 residues. The CDR3 DNA follows: TGTGCCAGCTCTGGACAGACAAAGCAGTTCTTC. Its protein product is CASSGQTKQFF.

The chain combines TRBV9 with TRBJ2-2, with 7 bases identical to TRBD1. Trimming removed 4 bases from V and 5 bases from J; junction bases left unmatched: 11. The CDR3 length is 16 residues. CDR1 and CDR2 (germline): SGDLS, YYNGEE. The CDR3 is CASSLPGAGGTGELFF. The CDR3 DNA is TGTGCCAGCAGCCTCCCTGGGGCAGGGGGAACCGGGGAGCTGTTTTTT.

The V call is TRBV6-5, the J call TRBJ1-2, with D possibly TRBD1 on 6 matching bases. The CDR3 totals 13 residues. Germline CDR1 reads MNHEY; CDR2 reads SVGAGI. With 8 bases removed from V and 4 bases from J, the gap between germline ends came to 14 bases. CDR3 nucleotide sequence: TGTGCCAGCTCCCAGGGGATTCTCTATGGCTACACCTTC. Its translation: CASSQGILYGYTF.

V and J are TRBV3-1 (or the pseudogene TRBV3-2) and TRBJ1-1; TRBD1 matches 12 bases. The CDR3 is 17 residues long. Germline V gene sequence: CDR1 LGHDT, CDR2 YNNKEL (reference sequence). The V and J ends lost 6 bases and 4 bases, in that order; junction bases with no gene match: 12. In DNA, the CDR3 is TGTGCCAGCAGTCCTGTCTTGGGACAGGGGGCTAGCACTGAAGCTTTCTTT. This gives the protein CASSPVLGQGASTEAFF.

The chain is built from TRBV11-2 and TRBJ2-3; D remains ambiguous. The CDR3 consists of 9 residues. Per germline, CDR1 SGHAT and CDR2 FQNNGV. Trimming took off 7 bases at V and 9 bases at J, with 5 bases between the two ends. The CDR3 sequence: CASTRTQYF. The CDR3 DNA sequence: TGTGCCAGCACCAGAACGCAGTATTTT.

The chain is built from TRBV20-1 and TRBJ1-2; D gene unclear. The ends were cut back, 1 base at V and 6 bases at J, with 6 bases in the middle. The CDR3 has 11 amino acids. CDR1 is DFQATT and CDR2 is SNEGSKA in the germline V gene (reference sequence). CDR3 amino acids: CSARVSDGYTF. The CDR3 region has the DNA TGCAGTGCTAGAGTGTCAGATGGCTACACCTTC.

The chain carries TRBV4-2 and TRBJ2-3, with 8 bases identical to TRBD2. In germline, CDR1 is LGHNA, CDR2 YNFKEQ. Germline trimming cut 4 bases from V and 4 bases from J; bases unmatched to any gene: 10. The CDR3 is 16 residues long. The CDR3 here is CASSPNSYGGADTQYF. The CDR3 DNA reads as TGTGCCAGCAGCCCCAACTCATACGGGGGGGCAGATACGCAGTATTTT.

This chain uses TRBV7-8 with TRBJ2-7; possible D gene TRBD1, 7 bases. The CDR3 totals 15 residues. V was shortened by 5 bases and J by 6 bases, with 20 bases between the two germline ends. Germline-derived CDR1 and CDR2 are SGHVS and FQNEAQ. The CDR3 DNA reads TGTGCCAGCAGCACCACGGAGGGGGCCCCCTCCGAGCAGTACTTC. It translates to CASSTTEGAPSEQYF.

This chain connects TRBV11-3 to TRBJ2-3; TRBD2 agrees at 10 bases. Trimming removed 4 bases from V and 2 bases from J; junction bases left unmatched: 3. The CDR3 consists of 15 residues. CDR1 and CDR2 (germline): SGHNT, YENEEA. CDR3 in amino acids: CASSSLAGFTDTQYF. CDR3 in DNA: TGTGCCAGCAGCTCACTAGCGGGGTTCACAGATACGCAGTATTTT.

The chain has TRBV9 and TRBJ2-3; 10 bases are a match to TRBD2. V dropped 4 bases and J dropped 3; count of bases not matched to a gene: 14. Germline CDR1 SGDLS, CDR2 YYNGEE. This CDR3 has 18 amino acids. The CDR3 sequence is CASSPQGGAGGPTDTQYF. The CDR3 nucleotides are TGTGCCAGCAGCCCCCAAGGGGGAGCGGGGGGGCCGACAGATACGCAGTATTTT.

This clone has just one count. The chain recombines TRBV28 with TRBJ2-5; 9 bases agree with TRBD1. Per germline, CDR1 MDHEN and CDR2 SYDVKM. Trimming at V came to 3 bases and at J to 2 bases, leaving 4 bases not matched to a gene. The CDR3 covers 15 residues. CDR3 protein: CASSFGDRAQETQYF. The CDR3, as DNA: TGTGCCAGCAGTTTCGGGGACAGGGCTCAAGAGACCCAGTACTTC. Full variable domain (missing parts from reference TRBV28 and TRBJ2-5): DVKVTQSSRYLVKRTGEKVFLECVQDMDHENMFWYRQDPGLGLRLIYFSYDVKMKEKGDIPEGYSVSREKKERFSLILESASTNQTSMYLCASSFGDRAQETQYFGPGTRLLVL.

A few counts support this clone. The gene calls are TRBV4-1 and TRBJ2-3; 10 nucleotides align to TRBD2. Germline V gives CDR1 MGHRA, CDR2 YSYEKL. The CDR3 contains 20 residues. The trim removed 0 bases at V and 1 base at J, leaving 13 bases unmatched. The DNA of the CDR3 is TGCGCCAGCAGCCAAGAACCTGCCAGCGGGGGGGCTTGGGGCACAGATACGCAGTATTTT. The encoded protein is CASSQEPASGGAWGTDTQYF.

DNA of the CDR3: TGTGCCAGCAACCAAGCGAGGAGGAACACTGAAGCTTTCTTT. It translates to CASNQARRNTEAFF. V is TRBV28 and J is TRBJ1-1; D is unclear. The V and J ends lost 7 bases and 1 base respectively, with 13 bases between them. Germline loops: CDR1 MDHEN, CDR2 SYDVKM. The CDR3 is 14 residues long.

V is TRBV29-1 and J is TRBJ2-7; 7 bases line up with TRBD1. CDR1 SQVTM and CDR2 ANQGSEA come from the germline V gene. CDR3 size: 11 residues. Losses at the gene ends were 4 bases for V and 5 bases for J; bases not matched to a gene: 2. The CDR3 is CSVGQGDEQYF. CDR3 sequence (DNA): TGCAGCGTTGGACAGGGCGACGAGCAGTACTTC.

This chain connects TRBV2 to TRBJ1-5; tentative D call: TRBD1 (5 bases). This CDR3 is 13 amino acids long. Germline V lookup: CDR1 SNHLY, CDR2 FYNNEI. Trimming removed 7 bases at V and 5 bases at J, with 12 bases between. The CDR3 DNA is TGTGCCAGCAAGGGGTTGTACGATCAGCCCCAGCATTTT. Protein product: CASKGLYDQPQHF. The full variable domain, completed using reference TRBV2 and TRBJ1-5, is EPEVTQTPSHQVTQMGQEVILRCVPISNHLYFYWYRQILGQKVEFLVSFYNNEISEKSEIFDDQFSVERPDGSNFTLKIRSTKLEDSAMYFCASKGLYDQPQHFGDGTRLSIL.

The chain links TRBV5-1 to TRBJ2-1; 7 bases align to TRBD2. The ends lost 4 bases at V and 3 bases at J; junction bases unmatched: 10. This CDR3 has 16 amino acids. The germline V gene encodes CDR1 SGHRS and CDR2 YFSETQ. The CDR3 is CASSLSGEGGYNEQFF. The CDR3 region has the DNA TGCGCCAGCAGCCTAAGCGGGGAGGGTGGCTACAATGAGCAGTTCTTC.

The chain carries TRBV14 and TRBJ1-1; D is possibly TRBD1 (6 bases). Trimming removed 4 bases from V and 8 bases from J, with 17 bases in between. The CDR3 length is 14 residues. Per the germline V gene, CDR1 is SGHDN and CDR2 is FVKESK. CDR3 amino acids: CASSLQGFFDEAFF. The CDR3 DNA sequence: TGTGCCAGCAGCCTACAGGGTTTTTTCGACGAAGCTTTCTTT.

The chain has TRBV14 and TRBJ1-1; D gene unclear. The V gene lost 2 bases and the J gene lost 0 bases, with 10 bases spanning the gap. The CDR3 totals 15 residues. Germline lookup yields CDR1 SGHDN and CDR2 FVKESK. Written as DNA, the CDR3 is TGTGCCAGCAGCCAATTCAAGACTTTGAACACTGAAGCTTTCTTT. Translating gives CASSQFKTLNTEAFF.